This T cell receptor (beta chain) appears in the sequencing data of a study of cytomegalovirus exposure and HLA in healthy donors. Overall study findings and caveats: Most CMV-associated TCR beta chains appeared HLA-restricted in a later analysis. A later analysis reportedly found that, within productive TCRs, an Asian-associated ancestry cluster had fewer N-insertions than the mean observed across the roughly 700 donors. Altogether, more than 150 TCR beta chains were recorded as cytomegalovirus-associated.

With regard to this clone: Its specificity is not known.

Researchers ran the PCR with 60 Vbeta and 13 Jbeta primers. Authors' methods: Roughly 9.9 million shared chains were among the roughly 80 million unique TCR beta chains that a later analysis counted. The data were produced by immunoSEQ multiplex PCR, yet TCRdb's version contains in-frame clones alone and is incomplete. V and J calls and clone size follow that table, whereas D and trimming were derived from the DNA. The sample lists about 220,000 clones, 65% to 85% seen once, with roughly 0.7% in the top ten. Germline V gene data show CDR1 as SGHTA and CDR2 as FQGNSA. The CDR3 runs 12 residues. Trimming at V came to 5 bases and at J to 14 bases, leaving 8 bases not matched to a gene.

This chain connects TRBV7-2 to TRBJ2-2, with TRBD2 matching 7 bases. Material: PBMCs. The sequence derives from a boy aged 2 to 9 in good health and CMV-seronegative. Here the CDR3 DNA reads TGTGCCAGCAGCCCCCCCGGGGGGACCCTGTTTTTT. Its protein product is CASSPPGGTLFF. Variable domain in full (rest from reference TRBV7-2 and TRBJ2-2): GAGVSQSPSNKVTEKGKDVELRCDPISGHTALYWYRQSLGQGLEFLIYFQGNSAPDKSGLPSDRFSAERTGGSVSTLTIQRTQQEDSAVYLCASSPPGGTLFFGEGSRLTVL.